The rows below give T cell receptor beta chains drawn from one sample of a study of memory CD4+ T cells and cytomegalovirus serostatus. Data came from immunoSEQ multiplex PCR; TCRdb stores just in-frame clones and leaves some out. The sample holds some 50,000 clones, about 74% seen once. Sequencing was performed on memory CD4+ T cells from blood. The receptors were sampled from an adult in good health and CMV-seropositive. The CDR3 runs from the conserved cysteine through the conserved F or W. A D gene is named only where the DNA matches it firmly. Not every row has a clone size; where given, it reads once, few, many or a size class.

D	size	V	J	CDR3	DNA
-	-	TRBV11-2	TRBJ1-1	CASSLDPGTEAFF	TGTGCCAGCAGCTTAGATCCGGGTACTGAAGCTTTCTTT
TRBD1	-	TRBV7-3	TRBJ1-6	CASSLTGGFDSPLHF	TGTGCCAGCAGCTTGACAGGGGGTTTTGATTCACCCCTCCACTTT
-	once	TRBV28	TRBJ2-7	CASSFPLYRGGYEQYF	TGTGCCAGCAGCTTTCCCCTATACCGGGGTGGTTACGAGCAGTACTTC
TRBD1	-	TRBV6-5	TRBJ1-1	CASSYGQGAMDTEAFF	TGTGCCAGCAGTTACGGGCAGGGGGCGATGGACACTGAAGCTTTCTTT
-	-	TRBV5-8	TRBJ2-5	CASSWERQETQYF	TGTGCCAGCAGCTGGGAGCGCCAAGAGACCCAGTACTTC
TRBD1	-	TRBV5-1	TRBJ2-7	CASSLAPGQGYEQYF	TGCGCCAGCAGCTTGGCGCCGGGACAGGGCTACGAGCAGTACTTC
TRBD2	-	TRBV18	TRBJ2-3	CASSPGLDDTDTQYF	TGTGCCAGCTCACCAGGACTAGATGACACAGATACGCAGTATTTT
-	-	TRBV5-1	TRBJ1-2	CASSDQLGYTF	TGCGCCAGCAGCGACCAACTCGGCTACACCTTC
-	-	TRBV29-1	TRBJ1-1	CSGWGADTEAFF	TGCAGTGGTTGGGGGGCTGACACTGAAGCTTTCTTT
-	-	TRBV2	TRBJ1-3	CASSPGPNSGNTIYF	TGTGCCAGCTCTCCGGGACCTAACTCTGGAAACACCATATATTTT
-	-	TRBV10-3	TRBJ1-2	CATGSREGKEVSGYTF	TGTGCCACCGGGTCCCGAGAGGGTAAAGAAGTCTCTGGCTACACCTTC
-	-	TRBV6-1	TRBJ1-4	CASTSQGNNEKLFF	TGTGCGAGCACATCTCAGGGGAATAATGAAAAACTGTTTTTT
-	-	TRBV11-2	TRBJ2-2	CASSGGGTGELFF	TGTGCCAGCAGCGGAGGGGGCACCGGGGAGCTGTTTTTT
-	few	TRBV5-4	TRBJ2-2	CASSLDLEGATGELFF	TGTGCCAGCAGCTTAGATTTAGAAGGGGCCACCGGGGAGCTGTTTTTT
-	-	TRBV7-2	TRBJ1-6	CASSLDNSPLHF	TGTGCCAGCAGCTTAGATAATTCACCCCTCCACTTT
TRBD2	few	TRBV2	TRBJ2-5	CASRRERAEETQYF	TGTGCCAGCAGGCGGGAGCGGGCCGAAGAGACCCAGTACTTC
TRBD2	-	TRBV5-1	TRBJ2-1	CASSFGGLAANNEQFF	TGCGCCAGCAGCTTTGGGGGACTAGCCGCCAACAATGAGCAGTTCTTC
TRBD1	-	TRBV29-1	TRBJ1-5	CSVGTGGSNQPQHF	TGCAGCGTTGGGACAGGGGGCAGCAATCAGCCCCAGCATTTT
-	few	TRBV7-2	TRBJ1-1	CASSDRLVGTEAFF	TGTGCCAGCAGCGATAGACTGGTAGGCACTGAAGCTTTCTTT
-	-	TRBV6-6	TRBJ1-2	CASSYMGYGYTF	TGTGCCAGCAGTTACATGGGCTATGGCTACACCTTC
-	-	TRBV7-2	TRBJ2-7	CASSLNGAYEQYF	TGTGCCAGCAGCTTAAACGGGGCGTACGAGCAGTACTTC
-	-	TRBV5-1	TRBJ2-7	CASSLVAGDEVGQYF	TGCGCCAGCAGCTTGGTGGCAGGGGATGAGGTCGGGCAGTACTTC
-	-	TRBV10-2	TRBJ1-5	CASSIYQDQPQHF	TGCGCCAGCAGTATCTACCAGGACCAGCCCCAGCATTTT
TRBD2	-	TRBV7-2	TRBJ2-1	CASSQEGHSGEGVYEQFF	TGTGCCAGCAGCCAGGAGGGTCATAGCGGGGAAGGTGTCTATGAGCAGTTCTTC
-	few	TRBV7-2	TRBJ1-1	CASSYNRANEAFF	TGTGCCAGCAGTTACAACAGGGCCAATGAAGCTTTCTTT
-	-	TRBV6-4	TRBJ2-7	CASSAPKKDEQYF	TGTGCCAGCAGTGCCCCCAAAAAGGACGAGCAGTACTTC
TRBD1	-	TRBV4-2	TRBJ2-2	CASSQEPGGIPTGELFF	TGTGCCAGCAGCCAAGAACCAGGGGGCATTCCCACCGGGGAGCTGTTTTTT
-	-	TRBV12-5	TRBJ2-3	CASGLGPGTTDTQYF	TGTGCTAGTGGTTTGGGCCCGGGGACCACAGATACGCAGTATTTT
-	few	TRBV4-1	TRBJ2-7	CASSQLDGAYEQYF	TGCGCCAGCAGCCAACTGGACGGAGCCTACGAGCAGTACTTC
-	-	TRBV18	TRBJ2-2	CASSLQTGFDTGELFF	TGTGCCAGCTCACTACAGACAGGATTCGACACCGGGGAGCTGTTTTTT
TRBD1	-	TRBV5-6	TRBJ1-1	CASSFTGGRILAFF	TGTGCCAGCAGCTTTACAGGGGGCCGGATATTAGCTTTCTTT
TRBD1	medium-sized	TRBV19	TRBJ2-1	CASSTTGGSNEQFF	TGTGCCAGTAGTACGACAGGGGGAAGCAATGAGCAGTTCTTC
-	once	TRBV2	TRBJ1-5	CASKAQDQPQHF	TGTGCCAGCAAGGCCCAGGATCAGCCCCAGCATTTT
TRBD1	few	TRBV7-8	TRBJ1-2	CASSGQGYGYTF	TGTGCCAGCAGCGGACAGGGCTATGGCTACACCTTC
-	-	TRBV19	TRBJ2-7	CASSIVASSYEQYF	TGTGCCAGTAGTATAGTCGCCAGCTCCTACGAGCAGTACTTC
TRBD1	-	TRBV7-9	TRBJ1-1	CASSVQGAEAFF	TGTGCCAGCAGCGTACAGGGGGCTGAAGCTTTCTTT
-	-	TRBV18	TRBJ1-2	CASSPSQIHLYGYTF	TGTGCCAGCTCACCATCTCAGATACACCTCTATGGCTACACCTTC
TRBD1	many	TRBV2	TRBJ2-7	CASKADRPRLEQYF	TGTGCCAGCAAGGCGGACAGGCCCCGCCTCGAGCAGTACTTC
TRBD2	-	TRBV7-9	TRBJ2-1	CASRRLASSYNEQFF	TGTGCCAGCAGGCGACTAGCGAGCTCCTACAATGAGCAGTTCTTC
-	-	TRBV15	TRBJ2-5	CATSRTQQETQYF	TGTGCCACCAGTAGGACACAGCAAGAGACCCAGTACTTC
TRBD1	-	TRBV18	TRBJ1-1	CASSTGQGEWTEAFF	TGTGCCAGCTCAACCGGACAGGGGGAGTGGACTGAAGCTTTCTTT
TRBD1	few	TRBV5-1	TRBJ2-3	CASSQGPGQGTDTQYF	TGCGCCAGCAGCCAGGGACCGGGACAGGGGACAGATACGCAGTATTTT
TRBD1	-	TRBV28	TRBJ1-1	CASSGRTGTGGTEAFF	TGTGCCAGCAGTGGAAGAACCGGGACAGGAGGCACTGAAGCTTTCTTT
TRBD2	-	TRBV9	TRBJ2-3	CASSTGTSGGGDTQYF	TGTGCCAGCAGCACGGGGACTAGCGGGGGCGGAGATACGCAGTATTTT
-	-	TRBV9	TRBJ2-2	CASSANVGTGELFF	TGTGCCAGCAGCGCCAATGTAGGAACCGGGGAGCTGTTTTTT